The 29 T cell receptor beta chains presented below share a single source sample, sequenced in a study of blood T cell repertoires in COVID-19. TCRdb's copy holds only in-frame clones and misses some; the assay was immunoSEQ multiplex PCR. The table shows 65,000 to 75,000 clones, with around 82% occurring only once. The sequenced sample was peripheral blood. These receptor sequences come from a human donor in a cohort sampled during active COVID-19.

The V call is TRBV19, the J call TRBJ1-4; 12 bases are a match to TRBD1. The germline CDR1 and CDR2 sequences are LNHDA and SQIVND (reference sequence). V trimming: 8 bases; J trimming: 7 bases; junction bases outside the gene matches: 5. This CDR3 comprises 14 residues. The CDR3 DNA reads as TGTGCCAGTGGGGGACAGGGGGCGCGTGAAAAACTGTTTTTT. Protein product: CASGGQGAREKLFF.

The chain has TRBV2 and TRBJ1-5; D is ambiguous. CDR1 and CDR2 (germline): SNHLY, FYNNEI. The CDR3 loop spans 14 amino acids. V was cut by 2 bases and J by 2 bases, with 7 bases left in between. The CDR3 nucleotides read TGTGCCAGCAGTGAAACGCAGGGCAATCAGCCCCAGCATTTT. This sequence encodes CASSETQGNQPQHF.

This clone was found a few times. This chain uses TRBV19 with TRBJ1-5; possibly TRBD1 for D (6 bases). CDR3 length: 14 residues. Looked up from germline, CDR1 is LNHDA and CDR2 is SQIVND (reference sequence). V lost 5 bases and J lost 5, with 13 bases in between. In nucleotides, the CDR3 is TGTGCCAGTAGTCACCTTGGGGGCGATCAGCCCCAGCATTTT. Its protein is CASSHLGGDQPQHF. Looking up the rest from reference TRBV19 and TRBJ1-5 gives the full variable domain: DGGITQSPKYLFRKEGQNVTLSCEQNLNHDAMYWYRQDPGQGLRLIYYSQIVNDFQKGDIAEGYSVSREKKESFPLTVTSAQKNPTAFYLCASSHLGGDQPQHFGDGTRLSIL.

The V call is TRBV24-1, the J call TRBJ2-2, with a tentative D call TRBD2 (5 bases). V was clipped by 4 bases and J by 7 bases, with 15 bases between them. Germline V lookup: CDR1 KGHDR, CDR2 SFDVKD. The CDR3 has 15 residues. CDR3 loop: CATSENLLADGELFF. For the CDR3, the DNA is TGTGCCACCAGTGAAAACCTCCTAGCTGACGGGGAGCTGTTTTTT.

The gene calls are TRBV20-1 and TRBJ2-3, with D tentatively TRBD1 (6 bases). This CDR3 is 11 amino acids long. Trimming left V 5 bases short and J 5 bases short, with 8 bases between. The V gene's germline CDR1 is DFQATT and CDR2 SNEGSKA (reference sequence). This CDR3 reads CSAQGQDTQYF. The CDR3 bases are TGCAGTGCTCAGGGGCAAGATACGCAGTATTTT.

CDR3 nucleotides: TGTGCCAGCAGCTTGGGCCCGGGACAGCCTAACTATGGCTACACCTTC. As protein: CASSLGPGQPNYGYTF. The V call is TRBV5-6, the J call TRBJ1-2; TRBD1 aligns across 7 bases. Germline V CDR1 and CDR2: SGHDT, YYEEEE. The CDR3 runs to 16 residues. V shed 0 bases and J 0 bases; nucleotides not matched to a gene: 5.

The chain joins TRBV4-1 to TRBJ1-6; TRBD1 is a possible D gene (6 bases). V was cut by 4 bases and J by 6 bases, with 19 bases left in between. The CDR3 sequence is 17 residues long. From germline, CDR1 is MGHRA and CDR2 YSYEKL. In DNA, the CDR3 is TGCGCCAGCAGCCTCCCGGTACCGAGGGGGTTTAATTCACCCCTCCACTTT. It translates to CASSLPVPRGFNSPLHF.

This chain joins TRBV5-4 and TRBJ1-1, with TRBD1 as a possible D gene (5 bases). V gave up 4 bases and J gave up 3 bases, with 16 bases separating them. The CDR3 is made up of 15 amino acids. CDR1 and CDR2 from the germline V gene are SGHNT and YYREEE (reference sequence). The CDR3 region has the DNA TGTGCCAGCAGCCCCGGGCTAGGGGCGGACACTGAAGCTTTCTTT. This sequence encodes CASSPGLGADTEAFF.

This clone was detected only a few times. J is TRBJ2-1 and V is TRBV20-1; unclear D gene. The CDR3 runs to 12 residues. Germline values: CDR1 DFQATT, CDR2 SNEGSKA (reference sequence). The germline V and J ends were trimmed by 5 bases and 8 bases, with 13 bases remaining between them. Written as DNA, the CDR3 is TGCAGTGCTCGTGACACCGGGTATGAGCAGTTCTTC. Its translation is CSARDTGYEQFF.

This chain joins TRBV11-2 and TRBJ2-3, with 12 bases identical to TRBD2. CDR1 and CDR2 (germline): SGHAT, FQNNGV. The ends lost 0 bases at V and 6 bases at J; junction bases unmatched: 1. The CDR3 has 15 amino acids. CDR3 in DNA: TGTGCCAGCAGCTTAGACCTAGCGGGAGGGGATACGCAGTATTTT. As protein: CASSLDLAGGDTQYF.

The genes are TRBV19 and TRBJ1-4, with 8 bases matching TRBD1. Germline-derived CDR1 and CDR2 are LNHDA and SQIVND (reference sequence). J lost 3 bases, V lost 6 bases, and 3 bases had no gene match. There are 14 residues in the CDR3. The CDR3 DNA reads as TGTGCCAGTAGGGACAGGGCGGCTAATGAAAAACTGTTTTTT. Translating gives CASRDRAANEKLFF.

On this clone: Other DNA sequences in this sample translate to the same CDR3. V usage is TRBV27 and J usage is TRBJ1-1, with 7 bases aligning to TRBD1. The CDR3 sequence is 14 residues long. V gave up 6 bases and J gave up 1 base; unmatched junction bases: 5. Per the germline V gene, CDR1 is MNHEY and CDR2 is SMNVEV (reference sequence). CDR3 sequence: CASRLRGRNTEAFF. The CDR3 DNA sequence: TGTGCCAGCAGGCTCAGGGGGAGGAACACTGAAGCTTTCTTT.

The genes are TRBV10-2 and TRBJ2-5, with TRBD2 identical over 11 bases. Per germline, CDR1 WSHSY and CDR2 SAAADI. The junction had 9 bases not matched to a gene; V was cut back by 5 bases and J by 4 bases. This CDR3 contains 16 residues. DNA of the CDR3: TGCGCCAGCAGTCGAAGCCTAGCGGGAGGAGGAGAGACCCAGTACTTC. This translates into CASSRSLAGGGETQYF.

The CDR3: CAEGARVNLEKLFF. The CDR3 DNA reads TGTGCCGAGGGGGCCAGGGTCAATCTGGAAAAACTGTTTTTT. The V and J genes are TRBV6-4 and TRBJ1-4; 7 bases align to TRBD1. Unmatched junction bases numbered 14, after V lost 11 bases and J lost 8 bases. This CDR3 contains 14 residues. The germline CDR1 and CDR2 sequences are MRHNA and SNTAGT.

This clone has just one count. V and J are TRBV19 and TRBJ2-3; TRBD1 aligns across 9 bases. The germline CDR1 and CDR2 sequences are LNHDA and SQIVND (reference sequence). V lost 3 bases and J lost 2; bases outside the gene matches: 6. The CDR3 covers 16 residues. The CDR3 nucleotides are TGTGCCAGTAGTATTTTTGGACAGGGGAACACAGATACGCAGTATTTT. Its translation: CASSIFGQGNTDTQYF.

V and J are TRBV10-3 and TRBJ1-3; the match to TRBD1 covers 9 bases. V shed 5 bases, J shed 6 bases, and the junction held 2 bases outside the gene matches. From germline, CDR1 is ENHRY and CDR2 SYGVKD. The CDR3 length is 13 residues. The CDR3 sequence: CAISSQGANTIYF. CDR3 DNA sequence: TGTGCCATCAGTTCACAGGGGGCAAACACCATATATTTT.

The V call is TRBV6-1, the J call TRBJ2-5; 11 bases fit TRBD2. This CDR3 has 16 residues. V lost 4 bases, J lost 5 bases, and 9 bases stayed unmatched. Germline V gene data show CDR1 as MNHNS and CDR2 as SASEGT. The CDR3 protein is CASSAALAGAGETQYF. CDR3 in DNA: TGTGCCAGCAGTGCAGCACTAGCGGGAGCAGGGGAGACCCAGTACTTC.

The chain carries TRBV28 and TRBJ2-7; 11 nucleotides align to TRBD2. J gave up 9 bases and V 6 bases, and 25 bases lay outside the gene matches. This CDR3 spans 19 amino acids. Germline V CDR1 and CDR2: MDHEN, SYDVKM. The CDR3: CASRSQGLAERGGSGGQYF. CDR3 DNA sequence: TGTGCCAGCAGATCCCAGGGACTAGCGGAACGGGGGGGTTCAGGCGGGCAGTACTTC.

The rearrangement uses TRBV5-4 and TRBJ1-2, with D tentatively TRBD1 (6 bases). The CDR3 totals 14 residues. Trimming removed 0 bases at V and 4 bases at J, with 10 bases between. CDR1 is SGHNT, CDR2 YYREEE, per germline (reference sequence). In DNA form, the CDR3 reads TGTGCCAGCAGCTTGGGGTCAGGGGCCTATGGCTACACCTTC. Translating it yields CASSLGSGAYGYTF.

CDR3 in amino acids: CASSFRAAGVETQYF. The CDR3 DNA sequence: TGTGCCAGCAGTTTTCGGGCAGCGGGAGTGGAGACCCAGTACTTC. The J gene is TRBJ2-5, the V gene TRBV28; 8 bases are a match to TRBD2. After removal of 3 bases from V and 5 bases from J, the junction contained 8 bases not matched to a gene. The CDR3 consists of 15 residues. Looked up from germline, CDR1 is MDHEN and CDR2 is SYDVKM.

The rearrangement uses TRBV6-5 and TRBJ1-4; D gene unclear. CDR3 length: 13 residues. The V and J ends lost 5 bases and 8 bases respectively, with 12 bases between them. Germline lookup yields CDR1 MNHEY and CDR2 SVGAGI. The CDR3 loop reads CASSPYLREKLFF. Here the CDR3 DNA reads TGTGCCAGCAGTCCCTACCTTCGGGAAAAACTGTTTTTT.

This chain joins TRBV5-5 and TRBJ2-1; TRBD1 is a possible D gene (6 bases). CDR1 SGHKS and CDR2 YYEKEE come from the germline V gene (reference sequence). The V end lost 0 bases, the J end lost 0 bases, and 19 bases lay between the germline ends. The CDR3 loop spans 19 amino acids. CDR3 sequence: CASSLDAGDPASSYNEQFF. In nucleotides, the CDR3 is TGTGCCAGCAGCTTGGATGCAGGGGACCCCGCGAGCTCCTACAATGAGCAGTTCTTC.

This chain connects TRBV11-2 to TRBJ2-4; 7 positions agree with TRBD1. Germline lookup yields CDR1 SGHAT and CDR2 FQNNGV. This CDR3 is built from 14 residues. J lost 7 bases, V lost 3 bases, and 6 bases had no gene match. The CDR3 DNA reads TGTGCCAGCAGCTTGACAGGGTTAGGGAACATTCAGTACTTC. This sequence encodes CASSLTGLGNIQYF.

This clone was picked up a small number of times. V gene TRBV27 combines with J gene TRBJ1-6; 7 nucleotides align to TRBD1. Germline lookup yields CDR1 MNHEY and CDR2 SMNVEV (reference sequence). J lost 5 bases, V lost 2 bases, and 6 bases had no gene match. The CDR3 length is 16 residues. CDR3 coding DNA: TGTGCCAGCAGTTTACGAGGGGGCGGCGATAATTCACCCCTCCACTTT. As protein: CASSLRGGGDNSPLHF.

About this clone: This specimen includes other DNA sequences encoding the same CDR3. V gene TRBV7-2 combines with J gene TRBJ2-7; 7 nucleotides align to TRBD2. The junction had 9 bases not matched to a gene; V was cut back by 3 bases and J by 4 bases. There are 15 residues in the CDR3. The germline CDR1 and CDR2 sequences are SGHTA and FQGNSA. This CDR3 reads CASSLRGGPIYEQYF. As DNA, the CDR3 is TGTGCCAGCAGCTTGCGGGGAGGGCCAATTTACGAGCAGTACTTC.

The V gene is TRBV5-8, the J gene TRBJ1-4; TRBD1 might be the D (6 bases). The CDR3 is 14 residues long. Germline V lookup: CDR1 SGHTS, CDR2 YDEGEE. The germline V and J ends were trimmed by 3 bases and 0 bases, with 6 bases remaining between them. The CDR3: CASSWTATNEKLFF. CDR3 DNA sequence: TGTGCCAGCAGCTGGACAGCAACTAATGAAAAACTGTTTTTT.

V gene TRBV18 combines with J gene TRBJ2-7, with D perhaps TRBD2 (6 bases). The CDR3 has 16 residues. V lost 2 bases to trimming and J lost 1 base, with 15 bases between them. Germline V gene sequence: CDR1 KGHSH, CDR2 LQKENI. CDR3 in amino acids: CASSPKSGERSYEQYF. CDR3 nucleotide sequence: TGTGCCAGCTCACCAAAGTCGGGGGAGCGGTCCTACGAGCAGTACTTC.

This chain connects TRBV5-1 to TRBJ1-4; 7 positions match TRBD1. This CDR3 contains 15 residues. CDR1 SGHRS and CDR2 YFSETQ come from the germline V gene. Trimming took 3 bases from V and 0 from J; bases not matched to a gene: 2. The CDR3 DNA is TGCGCCAGCAGCTGGGGGACAGCAACTAATGAAAAACTGTTTTTT. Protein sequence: CASSWGTATNEKLFF.

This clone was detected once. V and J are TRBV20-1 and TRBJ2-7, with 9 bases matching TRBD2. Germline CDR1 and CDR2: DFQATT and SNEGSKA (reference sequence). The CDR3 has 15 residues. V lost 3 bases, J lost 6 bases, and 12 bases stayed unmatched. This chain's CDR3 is CSASISGSEFGEQYF. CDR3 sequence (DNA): TGCAGTGCTAGTATTAGCGGGAGTGAGTTCGGCGAGCAGTACTTC.